What follows are 6 T cell receptor beta chains derived from one specimen sequenced in a study of tissue T cells after allogeneic stem cell transplantation. Sequencing was performed with immunoSEQ multiplex PCR; in TCRdb, only in-frame clones are kept and a portion is missing. The sample holds over 45,000 clones, about three quarters seen once. The sample consisted of sorted cells pooled from one or two spleens. The source of these receptors is a pool of C57BL/6 mice in good health.

With regard to this clone: Gene and germline names: mouse. The read falls 1 residue short of the CDR3 end, and the missing part is taken from the germline J gene. The J gene is TRBJ2-5, the V gene TRBV19; a possible D gene is TRBD1 (5 bases). The CDR3 has 13 amino acids. Germline CDR1 is FNHDT and CDR2 is SITEND (reference sequence). With 2 bases removed from V and 3 bases from J, the gap between germline ends came to 7 bases. CDR3 in amino acids: CASSMRQQDTQYF. The sequenced CDR3 bases are TGTGCCAGCAGTATGAGACAGCAAGACACCCAGTAC. Full variable domain (remainder filled in from reference TRBV19 and TRBJ2-5): GGIITQTPKFLIGQEGQKLTLKCQQNFNHDTMYWYRQDSGKGLRLIYYSITENDLQKGDLSEGYDASREKKSSFSLTVTSAQKNEMAVFLCASSMRQQDTQYFGPGTRLLVL.

Notes on this clone: The gene names given are mouse names. The observed sequence ends 1 residue before the CDR3 terminus, with the missing tail filled in from the germline J gene. Other DNA sequences in this specimen translate into the identical CDR3. The gene calls are TRBV16 and TRBJ2-5; D is ambiguous. CDR3 length: 13 amino acids. With 3 bases removed from V and 0 bases from J, the gap between germline ends came to 4 bases. Germline V gene data show CDR1 as SGHSA and CDR2 as FRNQAP. The CDR3 protein is CASSLRNQDTQYF. The sequenced CDR3 bases are TGTGCAAGCAGCTTGAGGAACCAAGACACCCAGTAC.

About this clone itself: Germline and genes: mouse. The read ends 1 residue shy of where the CDR3 ends; the end is completed using the germline J gene. The chain couples TRBV19 to TRBJ2-1; 9 bases map to TRBD1. The CDR3 runs 15 residues. Germline assignment: CDR1 FNHDT and CDR2 SITEND (reference sequence). The V gene end was trimmed by 2 bases and the J gene end by 6 bases; junction bases not matched to a gene: 6. The part of the CDR3 DNA that was read is TGTGCCAGCAGTATCCCGGGACAGGGAGGTGCTGAGCAGTTC. It encodes CASSIPGQGGAEQF. The complete CDR3 protein is CASSIPGQGGAEQFF.

As regards this clone: The germline and genes are mouse ones. The DNA ends 1 residue before the CDR3 does, and the rest of the CDR3 is filled in from the germline J gene. Other DNA sequences in the same sample also yield this CDR3. J is TRBJ1-3 and V is TRBV19; 8 bases are shared with TRBD1. CDR3 length: 14 residues. The J segment lost 3 bases and the V segment lost 5 bases, leaving 4 bases of the junction unmatched. CDR1 is FNHDT and CDR2 is SITEND in the germline V gene (reference sequence). The CDR3 bases that were read are TGTGCCAGCAGCCCCGACAGGGGTGGAAATACGCTCTAT. Residues: CASSPDRGGNTLY. Given in full, the CDR3 is CASSPDRGGNTLYF.

This clone was found once. Gene names follow the mouse nomenclature. The CDR3 goes on 1 residue after the read ends, and that part is filled in from the germline J gene. The chain joins TRBV22 to TRBJ1-5; TRBD1 is taken as the D call from the table, unchecked against the DNA. TRBV22 is tagged as a pseudogene. CDR3 length: 13 residues. Partial CDR3 DNA: TGTGCCAGCAGGACAGTTAACAACCAGGCTCCGCTT. It translates to CASRTVNNQAPL. The whole CDR3 protein is CASRTVNNQAPLF.

Worth noting for this clone: Here the gene names and germline are mouse. The read is 1 residue too short to cover the CDR3 end, so that end is filled in from the germline J gene. The same CDR3 can be traced to other DNA sequences in this sample. The rearrangement links TRBV3 to TRBJ2-7; D gene ambiguous. The CDR3 consists of 12 residues. Germline-derived CDR1 and CDR2 are SNHLY and FYNGKV (reference sequence). The V end lost 5 bases, the J end lost 4 bases, and 9 bases lay between the germline ends. The sequenced part of the CDR3 DNA is TGTGCCAGCAGCCTAGACAAATATGAACAGTAC. This encodes CASSLDKYEQY. The whole CDR3 protein is CASSLDKYEQYF.